The 17 T cell receptor beta chains reported below all come from one sample, sequenced in a study of blood T cell repertoires in COVID-19. Only in-frame clones appear in the TCRdb table, and some are missing; sequencing was by immunoSEQ multiplex PCR. The sample yields about 92,000 clones, around nine tenths seen once. The specimen was peripheral blood. The receptor set was obtained from a woman aged 55 to 70 with COVID-19, enrolled during active disease.

The chain joins TRBV30 to TRBJ1-4; 7 nucleotides align to TRBD1. The CDR3 spans 13 residues. Looked up from germline, CDR1 is GTSNPN and CDR2 is SVGIG (reference sequence). Trimming at V came to 5 bases and at J to 8 bases, leaving 8 bases not matched to a gene. The CDR3 DNA follows: TGTGCCTGGGTTGGGACAGAAAGGGAAAAACTGTTTTTT. Residues: CAWVGTEREKLFF.

The gene calls are TRBV12-3 or TRBV12-4 and TRBJ2-7, with unresolved D. The CDR3 has 13 amino acids. V gave up 5 bases and J gave up 3 bases, with 11 bases separating them. As DNA, the CDR3 is TGTGCCAGCAGTCCGAGGTCTGGCTACGAGCAGTACTTC. Translated, it gives CASSPRSGYEQYF.

The chain combines TRBV2 with TRBJ1-2; 7 bases align to TRBD1. Germline CDR1 and CDR2: SNHLY and FYNNEI. The CDR3 consists of 15 residues. Unmatched junction bases numbered 5, after V lost 2 bases and J lost 2 bases. CDR3 residues: CASSELVQGNYGYTF. The CDR3 region has the DNA TGTGCCAGCAGTGAATTGGTACAGGGGAACTATGGCTACACCTTC.

This rearrangement joins TRBV5-6 to TRBJ1-1; unclear D gene. The CDR3 is 14 residues long. V was cut by 4 bases and J by 0 bases, with 10 bases left in between. Per germline, CDR1 SGHDT and CDR2 YYEEEE. The CDR3 coding sequence is TGTGCCAGCAGCCATACCCCGGTGAACACTGAAGCTTTCTTT. It specifies CASSHTPVNTEAFF.

CDR3 nucleotide sequence: TGCAGTGCTAGTGGAGCGGCCAGGTACAATCAGCCCCAGCATTTT. It specifies CSASGAARYNQPQHF. This sequence joins TRBV20-1 and TRBJ1-5; unclear D gene. The CDR3 contains 15 residues. CDR1 and CDR2 from the germline V gene are DFQATT and SNEGSKA (reference sequence). Trimming removed 3 bases from V and 3 bases from J, with 15 bases in between.

The V call is TRBV28, the J call TRBJ2-7, with TRBD1 matching over 8 bases. The CDR3 is 13 amino acids. After removal of 4 bases from V and 5 bases from J, the junction contained 4 bases not matched to a gene. Germline-derived CDR1 and CDR2 are MDHEN and SYDVKM. CDR3 region: CASSSGQGNEQYF. CDR3 DNA: TGTGCCAGCAGTTCAGGACAGGGCAACGAGCAGTACTTC. Full variable domain (remainder filled in from reference TRBV28 and TRBJ2-7): DVKVTQSSRYLVKRTGEKVFLECVQDMDHENMFWYRQDPGLGLRLIYFSYDVKMKEKGDIPEGYSVSREKKERFSLILESASTNQTSMYLCASSSGQGNEQYFGPGTRLTVT.

The chain is built from TRBV5-1 and TRBJ2-7; TRBD1 aligns across 7 bases. Germline V lookup: CDR1 SGHRS, CDR2 YFSETQ. There are 15 residues in the CDR3. V dropped 0 bases and J dropped 0; count of bases not matched to a gene: 3. The CDR3 sequence is CASSLGRDSSYEQYF. The CDR3 coding sequence is TGCGCCAGCAGCTTGGGCCGGGACAGCTCCTACGAGCAGTACTTC. Supplemented by reference TRBV5-1 and TRBJ2-7, the full variable domain reads KAGVTQTPRYLIKTRGQQVTLSCSPISGHRSVSWYQQTPGQGLQFLFEYFSETQRNKGNFPGRFSGRQFSNSRSEMNVSTLELGDSALYLCASSLGRDSSYEQYFGPGTRLTVT.

The chain combines TRBV28 with TRBJ1-2; D ambiguous. Per the germline V gene, CDR1 is MDHEN and CDR2 is SYDVKM. With 2 bases removed from V and 6 bases from J, the gap between germline ends came to 7 bases. The CDR3 is 12 amino acids. The CDR3 region is CASSLRGHGYTF. As DNA, the CDR3 is TGTGCCAGCAGTTTACGCGGCCATGGCTACACCTTC.

The V call is TRBV15, the J call TRBJ2-2, with D possibly being TRBD1 (6 bases). V was shortened by 0 bases and J by 6 bases, with 8 bases between the two germline ends. The CDR3 contains 14 residues. The germline gives CDR1 LNHNV, CDR2 YYDKDF (reference sequence). This chain's CDR3 is CATSRDRGSGELFF. The CDR3 DNA reads as TGTGCCACCAGCAGAGATAGGGGGTCCGGGGAGCTGTTTTTT.

The chain carries TRBV2 and TRBJ2-5, with unresolved D. CDR1 and CDR2 (germline): SNHLY, FYNNEI. The CDR3 sequence is 13 residues long. V was shortened by 3 bases and J by 2 bases, with 7 bases between the two germline ends. DNA of the CDR3: TGTGCCAGCAGTGATCGAGTACAAGAGACCCAGTACTTC. It codes for CASSDRVQETQYF.

CDR3 residues: CASSYGRGNQPQHF. CDR3 bases: TGTGCCAGCAGTTACGGGCGCGGCAATCAGCCCCAGCATTTT. V is TRBV6-5 and J is TRBJ1-5, with no clear D. Germline assignment: CDR1 MNHEY and CDR2 SVGAGI. CDR3 length: 14 amino acids. Trimming removed 2 bases at V and 2 bases at J, with 7 bases between.

This chain links TRBV7-9 with TRBJ1-6; the match to TRBD1 covers 7 bases. Germline assignment: CDR1 SEHNR and CDR2 FQNEAQ (reference sequence). This CDR3 is built from 16 residues. J lost 0 bases, V lost 9 bases, and 8 bases had no gene match. CDR3 in DNA: TGTGCCAGTAGGGACAGCACTGACTCCTATAATTCACCCCTCCACTTT. Translation: CASRDSTDSYNSPLHF.

The chain couples TRBV12-3 or TRBV12-4 to TRBJ1-3; no clear D. The V end lost 2 bases, the J end lost 9 bases, and 11 bases lay between the germline ends. The CDR3 runs to 13 residues. CDR3 region: CASSLSPGLTIYF. CDR3 sequence (DNA): TGTGCCAGCAGTTTATCTCCGGGTCTCACCATATATTTT.

The CDR3 DNA sequence: TGTGCCAGCAGAGGGACACTAGACGATGGCTACACCTTC. Amino acids: CASRGTLDDGYTF. The V and J genes are TRBV3-1 (or the pseudogene TRBV3-2) and TRBJ1-2; possibly TRBD1 for D (6 bases). Trimming left V 6 bases short and J 6 bases short, with 14 bases between. Germline V gives CDR1 LGHDT, CDR2 YNNKEL (reference sequence). CDR3 length: 13 residues.

The J gene is TRBJ2-7, the V gene TRBV11-2, with D possibly matching TRBD1 (5 bases). Per the germline V gene, CDR1 is SGHAT and CDR2 is FQNNGV. This CDR3 is built from 16 residues. Trimming stripped 0 bases from V and 4 bases from J, with 16 bases between. The CDR3 region is CASSLDSMGLSYEQYF. In nucleotides, the CDR3 is TGTGCCAGCAGCTTAGATAGCATGGGGCTGTCGTACGAGCAGTACTTC.

The chain combines TRBV5-4 with TRBJ1-2; D call uncertain. CDR3 length equals 13 residues. Germline CDR1 is SGHNT and CDR2 is YYREEE (reference sequence). Between the trimmed V and J ends, which lost 0 bases and 8 bases, there was a span of 11 bases. This CDR3 is CASSLDVLGGYTF. DNA of the CDR3: TGTGCCAGCAGCTTGGACGTTCTCGGGGGCTACACCTTC.

The chain employs TRBV3-1 (or the pseudogene TRBV3-2) and TRBJ1-2; perhaps TRBD1 as D (5 bases). Between the trimmed V and J ends, which lost 2 bases and 2 bases, there was a span of 6 bases. In germline, CDR1 is LGHDT, CDR2 YNNKEL (reference sequence). This CDR3 comprises 13 residues. In DNA, the CDR3 is TGTGCCAGCAGCCAACGACAGAACTATGGCTACACCTTC. Amino acids: CASSQRQNYGYTF.